This is a list of T cell receptor beta chains from one sample in a study of T cells in severe cutaneous drug reactions. TCRdb re-called the multiplex PCR reads; one entry per CDR3 protein, DNA not given. This sample's table reports approximately 1,900 distinct CDR3 sequences. Sequencing was carried out using PBMCs. These TCRs come from a human donor with Stevens-Johnson syndrome, a severe cutaneous drug reaction. CDR3s include the opening cysteine and the closing phenylalanine or tryptophan. Clone sizes are given selectively: once, few, many, or a class where the clone is expanded.

V	J	size	CDR3
TRBV7-2	TRBJ1-1	medium-sized	CASSLENRRGRGLNTEAFF
TRBV5-4	TRBJ2-1	medium-sized	CASSWSGYNEQFF
TRBV7-9	TRBJ1-1	medium-sized	CASSLGLSAMLDEAFF
TRBV7-9	TRBJ2-5	medium-sized	CASSLVETGGQETQYF
TRBV4-1	TRBJ2-1	medium-sized	CASSQDWDSLGNEQFF
TRBV10-1	TRBJ2-7	medium-sized	CASSEDGAPSYEQYF
TRBV13	TRBJ2-7	NA	CASSPGTGGYEQYF
TRBV25-1	TRBJ2-5	NA	CASSRRGNQETQYF
TRBV7-9	TRBJ2-1	NA	CASSFGTSGVDEQFF
TRBV28	TRBJ2-5	hyperexpanded	CASSLPPTEEGTQYF
TRBV5-1	TRBJ1-2	NA	CASSLRGLKDGYTF
TRBV27	TRBJ2-1	medium-sized	CASSPGTSGGLNEQFF
TRBV7-6	TRBJ2-1	NA	CASSPSWGGGPGDEQFF
TRBV5-1	TRBJ2-1	medium-sized	CASSPGELSYNEQFF
TRBV2	TRBJ2-3	medium-sized	CASSLGQSTDTQYF
TRBV28	TRBJ1-2	medium-sized	CASSSQLGGYTF
TRBV10-3	TRBJ2-1	medium-sized	CAISPGTSGSGAYNEQFF
TRBV6-2/TRBV6-3	TRBJ2-7	medium-sized	CASSYDRASYEQYF
TRBV19	TRBJ1-5	medium-sized	CASSAFPGQAINQPQHF
TRBV24-1	TRBJ2-5	medium-sized	CATSGILQETQYF
TRBV28	TRBJ2-3	medium-sized	CASSSVGADTQYF